This paragraph reports one TCR beta chain. The target antigen is unknown. This record comes from a study of T cells after yellow fever vaccination. The study, taken as a whole, reports: Most primary-vaccination clones reappeared after the booster (around 95% CD4, roughly 88% CD8).

This CDR3 has 15 amino acids. V was cut by 5 bases and J by 1 base, with 14 bases left in between. TCRdb reprocessed the 5' RACE reads via MiXCR and lists one record per CDR3 protein. The sample consists of some 300,000 distinct CDR3 sequences, around 10% of them appearing once. Here the sequenced sample was CD4+ T cells sorted from PBMCs, taken 5 days after the yellow fever booster vaccination. V gene TRBV12-3 or TRBV12-4 combines with J gene TRBJ1-2; D remains ambiguous. This sequence was found in a man younger than 30 who received the YFV17D yellow fever vaccine. The DNA for the CDR3 is TGTGCCAGCAGTCCCACCCGCCGGATTAACTATGGCTACACCTTC. As protein: CASSPTRRINYGYTF.